Each of the 26 T cell receptor beta chains below was sequenced from the same sample in a study of blood T cell repertoires in COVID-19. TCRdb's copy holds only in-frame clones and misses some; the assay was immunoSEQ multiplex PCR. The sample consists of some 240,000 clones, approximately 80% of them appearing once. Sequencing input: peripheral blood. The receptors stem from a woman aged 40 to 50 who had recovered from COVID-19.

This clone occurred a few times. V is TRBV14 and J is TRBJ1-3; TRBD1 might be the D (5 bases). This CDR3 contains 15 residues. Germline assignment: CDR1 SGHDN and CDR2 FVKESK. V was trimmed by 4 bases and J by 0 bases, leaving 10 bases between them. Here the CDR3 DNA reads TGTGCCAGCAGCCTACAGGTGGTCTCTGGAAACACCATATATTTT. Translation gives CASSLQVVSGNTIYF.

The chain is built from TRBV6-5 and TRBJ2-1, with 11 bases identical to TRBD2. The CDR3 contains 14 residues. V trimming: 8 bases; J trimming: 4 bases; junction bases outside the gene matches: 4. Germline assignment: CDR1 MNHEY and CDR2 SVGAGI. The CDR3 nucleotides read TGTGCCAGCCTTAGCGGGGGGGGATACAATGAGCAGTTCTTC. Translating gives CASLSGGGYNEQFF.

This chain joins TRBV28 and TRBJ2-2; 8 positions match TRBD1. V lost 6 bases and J lost 5; bases outside the gene matches: 11. The CDR3 has 16 amino acids. Germline V gene sequence: CDR1 MDHEN, CDR2 SYDVKM. In DNA form, the CDR3 reads TGTGCCAGCAGGCAGGGGGCAAAGAGGTGGACCGGGGAGCTGTTTTTT. It encodes CASRQGAKRWTGELFF.

This chain joins TRBV19 and TRBJ1-5, with 7 positions matching TRBD1. V was clipped by 4 bases and J by 6 bases; unmatched bases: 3. The CDR3 totals 13 residues. Looked up from germline, CDR1 is LNHDA and CDR2 is SQIVND (reference sequence). This CDR3 is CASSRQGVQPQHF. CDR3 DNA: TGTGCCAGTAGTAGACAGGGCGTTCAGCCCCAGCATTTT.

This chain uses TRBV7-8 with TRBJ1-1; the match to TRBD1 covers 8 bases. CDR1 is SGHVS, CDR2 FQNEAQ, per germline. This CDR3 comprises 18 residues. J gave up 3 bases and V 4 bases, and 16 bases lay outside the gene matches. The DNA of the CDR3 is TGTGCCAGCAGCTCTGGGCACGGGACAGGACGCCTGGACACTGAAGCTTTCTTT. This codes for CASSSGHGTGRLDTEAFF.

The chain has TRBV2 and TRBJ1-2; 10 bases are a match to TRBD1. Germline-derived CDR1 and CDR2 are SNHLY and FYNNEI. The CDR3 is made up of 13 amino acids. V shed 5 bases and J 8 bases; nucleotides not matched to a gene: 5. CDR3 in amino acids: CASSTGQGNGYTF. CDR3 nucleotides: TGTGCCAGCAGTACGGGACAGGGGAACGGCTACACCTTC.

V and J are TRBV5-1 and TRBJ1-2; 8 nucleotides align to TRBD1. Germline CDR1 SGHRS, CDR2 YFSETQ. The CDR3 has 15 residues. The V and J ends lost 4 bases and 6 bases, in that order; junction bases with no gene match: 11. As DNA, the CDR3 is TGCGCCAGCAGCCCCAGGACAGGGCTTGTTGATGGCTACACCTTC. Translated: CASSPRTGLVDGYTF.

The genes are TRBV9 and TRBJ2-2, with D tentatively TRBD1 (6 bases). Trimming took off 10 bases at V and 6 bases at J, with 16 bases between the two ends. The CDR3 contains 13 residues. Germline V gives CDR1 SGDLS, CDR2 YYNGEE. This CDR3 reads CASSRGSSGELFF. The DNA of the CDR3 is TGTGCCTCGTCAAGGGGGAGTTCCGGGGAGCTGTTTTTT.

This clone was seen repeatedly, ten times or more. This sequence joins TRBV5-6 and TRBJ1-2; 8 bases fit TRBD1. V was pared by 4 bases and J by 4 bases, with 6 bases of the junction left unmatched. This CDR3 has 14 residues. CDR1 is SGHDT and CDR2 is YYEEEE in the germline V gene. The CDR3 DNA reads TGTGCCAGCAGCGCGGGGACAGGTTTCTATGGCTACACCTTC. It codes for CASSAGTGFYGYTF.

The CDR3 sequence is CASSQAPGQGTDTQYF. The CDR3 nucleotides read TGCGCCAGCAGCCAAGCACCGGGACAGGGCACAGATACGCAGTATTTT. The V call is TRBV4-3, the J call TRBJ2-3; 8 bases are a match to TRBD1. V lost 1 base and J lost 1; bases outside the gene matches: 4. The CDR3 loop spans 16 amino acids. Germline V gives CDR1 LGHNA, CDR2 YSLEER.

This sequence joins TRBV7-9 and TRBJ1-2; 7 bases are shared with TRBD1. Germline V gene lookup returns CDR1 SEHNR and CDR2 FQNEAQ (reference sequence). The CDR3 length is 14 residues. Germline trimming cut 1 base from V and 7 bases from J; bases unmatched to any gene: 6. The CDR3 DNA follows: TGTGCCAGCAGCTTAGATGAGGGGGCTCTTGGCTACACCTTC. Residues: CASSLDEGALGYTF.

The rearrangement joins TRBV6-5 to TRBJ1-6; 8 bases are a match to TRBD1. CDR1 and CDR2 from the germline V gene are MNHEY and SVGAGI. The CDR3 is 15 amino acids. The V and J ends lost 5 bases and 13 bases, in that order; junction bases with no gene match: 13. The CDR3 here is CASSTTGTGILPLHF. In DNA form, the CDR3 reads TGTGCCAGCAGTACAACCGGGACAGGTATCCTCCCCCTCCACTTT.

Concerning this clone: The junction does not match germline at one end; this may be a read error. The chain couples TRBV7-8 to TRBJ2-3, with 12 bases fitting TRBD2. Looked up from germline, CDR1 is SGHVS and CDR2 is FQNEAQ. This CDR3 contains 15 residues. The CDR3 nucleotides read TGTGCCAGCAGCCTAGCGGGGGGGAGCACAGATACGCAGTATTTT. Translated: CASSLAGGSTDTQYF.

This chain uses TRBV5-6 with TRBJ1-2; 10 bases align to TRBD1. The CDR3 loop spans 16 amino acids. Germline V CDR1 and CDR2: SGHDT, YYEEEE. V trimming: 3 bases; J trimming: 6 bases; junction bases outside the gene matches: 11. The CDR3 loop reads CASSWGTGVMGNGYTF. The CDR3 DNA reads TGTGCCAGCAGCTGGGGGACAGGGGTCATGGGAAATGGCTACACCTTC.

The chain combines TRBV2 with TRBJ1-4; tentatively, D is TRBD1 (5 bases). The V end lost 4 bases, the J end lost 0 bases, and 6 bases lay between the germline ends. Germline CDR1 and CDR2: SNHLY and FYNNEI. The CDR3 runs 14 residues. The CDR3 sequence is CASSVDTTNEKLFF. CDR3 nucleotide sequence: TGTGCCAGCAGTGTGGACACAACTAATGAAAAACTGTTTTTT. The full variable domain, in which reference TRBV2 and TRBJ1-4 provide the parts outside the CDR3, is EPEVTQTPSHQVTQMGQEVILRCVPISNHLYFYWYRQILGQKVEFLVSFYNNEISEKSEIFDDQFSVERPDGSNFTLKIRSTKLEDSAMYFCASSVDTTNEKLFFGSGTQLSVL.

The gene calls are TRBV19 and TRBJ1-2, with no clear D. This CDR3 is 13 amino acids long. In germline, CDR1 is LNHDA, CDR2 SQIVND (reference sequence). V was pared by 7 bases and J by 5 bases, with 14 bases between. The DNA of the CDR3 is TGTGCCAGTACCTACGGGAGGGAGTATGGCTACACCTTC. Amino acids: CASTYGREYGYTF.

The chain links TRBV7-2 to TRBJ1-5; tentative D call: TRBD1 (5 bases). This CDR3 is built from 14 residues. V was cut by 1 base and J by 2 bases, with 6 bases left in between. Germline CDR1 SGHTA, CDR2 FQGNSA. The DNA of the CDR3 is TGTGCCAGCAGCTTAGGGGGGGGCAATCAGCCCCAGCATTTT. Translating gives CASSLGGGNQPQHF.

V is TRBV2 and J is TRBJ2-1; the D gene is possibly TRBD1 (6 bases). Per the germline V gene, CDR1 is SNHLY and CDR2 is FYNNEI. This CDR3 region has 14 residues. Trimming took off 7 bases at V and 0 bases at J, with 10 bases between the two ends. CDR3 protein: CASKGGYSYNEQFF. In nucleotides, the CDR3 is TGTGCCAGCAAAGGGGGATACTCCTACAATGAGCAGTTCTTC.

The chain has TRBV9 and TRBJ1-2; TRBD1 agrees at 7 bases. The CDR3 covers 19 residues. Germline loops: CDR1 SGDLS, CDR2 YYNGEE. Trimming cost V 0 bases and J 4 bases; bases outside gene matches: 18. The DNA for the CDR3 is TGTGCCAGCAGCGTAGCATCAAGGACAGGAGCCGGCTATGGCTATGGCTACACCTTC. Translating gives CASSVASRTGAGYGYGYTF. Complete variable domain (other parts from reference TRBV9 and TRBJ1-2): DSGVTQTPKHLITATGQRVTLRCSPRSGDLSVYWYQQSLDQGLQFLIQYYNGEERAKGNILERFSAQQFPDLHSELNLSSLELGDSALYFCASSVASRTGAGYGYGYTFGSGTRLTVV.

This clone appeared a single time. The chain joins TRBV24-1 to TRBJ2-5, with a tentative D call TRBD1 (6 bases). This CDR3 comprises 14 residues. V was clipped by 2 bases and J by 4 bases, with 10 bases between them. Per germline, CDR1 KGHDR and CDR2 SFDVKD. The CDR3, as DNA: TGTGCCACCAGTGATTACAGGGAAGGAGAGACCCAGTACTTC. Its translation is CATSDYREGETQYF.

The rearrangement joins TRBV5-6 to TRBJ2-2; 7 nucleotides match TRBD1. Germline CDR1 is SGHDT and CDR2 is YYEEEE. V lost 4 bases and J lost 4; bases outside the gene matches: 4. This CDR3 is 14 amino acids long. In nucleotides, the CDR3 is TGTGCCAGCAGCCGGGACAGTGGCACCGGGGAGCTGTTTTTT. Residues: CASSRDSGTGELFF.

The genes are TRBV5-4 and TRBJ2-7; 7 nucleotides align to TRBD1. This CDR3 is 15 amino acids long. Germline assignment: CDR1 SGHNT and CDR2 YYREEE (reference sequence). V gave up 2 bases and J gave up 5 bases; unmatched junction bases: 10. The CDR3 region has the DNA TGTGCCAGCAGCTTAAAGGGACAGAGTCGGCACGAGCAGTACTTC. Protein product: CASSLKGQSRHEQYF.

The CDR3 sequence: CASSLTSGGGPLEQYF. For the CDR3, the DNA is TGCGCCAGCAGCTTGACTAGCGGGGGAGGGCCGCTGGAGCAGTACTTC. The chain carries TRBV5-1 and TRBJ2-7; 11 positions agree with TRBD2. This CDR3 is 16 amino acids long. V shed 1 base and J 7 bases; nucleotides not matched to a gene: 10. Germline CDR1 SGHRS, CDR2 YFSETQ.

This clone has a single count. The rearrangement links TRBV6-5 to TRBJ2-7; D unclear. CDR3 size: 11 residues. CDR1 is MNHEY, CDR2 SVGAGI, per germline. V was trimmed by 6 bases and J by 4 bases, leaving 7 bases between them. CDR3 DNA sequence: TGTGCCAGCAGCCTTAATTACGAGCAGTACTTC. This encodes CASSLNYEQYF.

The genes are TRBV19 and TRBJ2-2; TRBD1 agrees at 10 bases. Germline V gene sequence: CDR1 LNHDA, CDR2 SQIVND (reference sequence). The CDR3 extends over 15 amino acids. Trimming cost V 4 bases and J 5 bases; bases outside gene matches: 4. CDR3 amino acids: CASSRQGAETGELFF. The DNA of the CDR3 is TGTGCCAGTAGTAGACAGGGGGCAGAAACCGGGGAGCTGTTTTTT.

Comments on this clone: One end of the junction fails to match germline, which may point to a read error. The CDR3 sequence is CASSPGFNEKLFF. CDR3 sequence (DNA): TGTGCTAGCAGTCCAGGATTTAATGAAAAACTGTTTTTT. This rearrangement joins TRBV7-7 to TRBJ1-4; D is unresolved. CDR1 and CDR2 (germline): SSHAT, FNYEAQ (reference sequence). This CDR3 contains 13 residues.